The entry below gives a single TCR beta chain sequence along with its context. Its specificity is not known. Germline values: CDR1 SGHNT, CDR2 YYREEE (reference sequence). The CDR3 totals 14 residues. J gave up 5 bases and V 1 base, and 3 bases lay outside the gene matches. Regulatory T cells were sorted from blood as CD4+ CD25-high CD127-low cells. This sample was included in a study of regulatory and conventional T cells in RAG deficiency. Study-wide points: Treg unique TCR beta sequences were 80 to 100-fold fewer in Omenn syndrome and CID/AS patients than controls. In Omenn syndrome, sorted "Tregs" may be peripherally activated cells. Shorter CDR3s in all patient subsets; >75% Treg-Tconv overlap in Omenn.

Libraries were prepared by immunoSEQ multiplex PCR; TCRdb keeps only in-frame clonotypes and omits some of them. The sample consists of 7,000 to 10,000 clones, about 93% of them appearing once. This same sample was also taken into another study, of regulatory T cells. As reported in that work: Amplification used 52 TRBV primers and 13 TRBJ primers.

The TCR was taken from a human donor in good health. The chain joins TRBV5-4 to TRBJ2-5; the match to TRBD1 covers 9 bases. The sequencing input was CD127- CD25+ CD4+ Tregs sorted from blood. The CDR3 spells CASSLTGGAETQYF. The CDR3 DNA follows: TGTGCCAGCAGCTTGACAGGGGGCGCGGAGACCCAGTACTTC.